These 16 T cell receptor beta chains share one sample of origin, sequenced in a study of blood T cell repertoires in COVID-19. The protocol was immunoSEQ multiplex PCR, while the TCRdb copy is restricted to in-frame clones and leaves out a portion. This sample has about 280,000 clones; nearly 90% occur once, and the top ten carry around 1%. The sequenced sample consisted of PBMCs or T cells enriched from blood (not recorded which). These receptors were collected from a woman aged 25 to 39 who had recovered from COVID-19.

This clone was detected once. The rearrangement links TRBV7-9 to TRBJ2-7, with 8 bases aligning to TRBD1. Trimming removed 7 bases from V and 7 bases from J; junction bases left unmatched: 15. Germline CDR1 is SEHNR and CDR2 is FQNEAQ (reference sequence). The length of the CDR3 is 15 residues. CDR3 coding DNA: TGTGCCAGCACCCTCGGGCAGGGGGCAGGGCGGGAGCAGTACTTC. The encoded protein is CASTLGQGAGREQYF.

This clone appeared a single time. The V and J genes are TRBV19 and TRBJ2-5, with 7 positions matching TRBD1. The germline CDR1 and CDR2 sequences are LNHDA and SQIVND (reference sequence). The ends lost 7 bases at V and 4 bases at J; junction bases unmatched: 6. This CDR3 has 13 amino acids. The CDR3 region is CASTHRGTETQYF. CDR3 coding DNA: TGTGCCAGTACTCACAGGGGAACAGAGACCCAGTACTTC.

This chain uses TRBV19 with TRBJ1-2; D possibly corresponds to TRBD1 (6 bases). With 4 bases removed from V and 1 base from J, the gap between germline ends came to 13 bases. The germline V gene encodes CDR1 LNHDA and CDR2 SQIVND (reference sequence). The CDR3 has 15 amino acids. CDR3 sequence (DNA): TGTGCCAGTAGTACACGAAAACAGGGTAACTATGGCTACACCTTC. Residues: CASSTRKQGNYGYTF.

The rearrangement uses TRBV18 and TRBJ2-7; TRBD2 aligns across 7 bases. V was pared by 2 bases and J by 0 bases, with 4 bases of the junction left unmatched. CDR1 is KGHSH, CDR2 LQKENI, per germline. CDR3 length equals 15 residues. The CDR3 spells CASSPLPGGSYEQYF. The CDR3 DNA reads as TGTGCCAGCTCACCATTACCGGGGGGCTCCTACGAGCAGTACTTC.

V is TRBV5-1 and J is TRBJ1-2; D not resolved. The CDR3 is made up of 14 amino acids. The germline CDR1 and CDR2 sequences are SGHRS and YFSETQ. Trimming pared 0 bases from V and 3 bases from J, leaving 9 bases between. The CDR3 DNA sequence: TGCGCCAGCAGCTTGGCCTTCCGGGACTATGGCTACACCTTC. It is translated as CASSLAFRDYGYTF. Drawing the rest from reference TRBV5-1 and TRBJ1-2, the complete variable domain is KAGVTQTPRYLIKTRGQQVTLSCSPISGHRSVSWYQQTPGQGLQFLFEYFSETQRNKGNFPGRFSGRQFSNSRSEMNVSTLELGDSALYLCASSLAFRDYGYTFGSGTRLTVV.

CDR3 coding DNA: TGTGCCAGCAGCCGTCGACAGGGCCGCGAGCCCCAGCATTTT. Translation gives CASSRRQGREPQHF. The rearrangement links TRBV28 to TRBJ1-5; 7 positions match TRBD1. V was clipped by 6 bases and J by 8 bases; unmatched bases: 10. Germline V gene sequence: CDR1 MDHEN, CDR2 SYDVKM. The CDR3 consists of 14 residues. The full variable domain, completed using reference TRBV28 and TRBJ1-5, is DVKVTQSSRYLVKRTGEKVFLECVQDMDHENMFWYRQDPGLGLRLIYFSYDVKMKEKGDIPEGYSVSREKKERFSLILESASTNQTSMYLCASSRRQGREPQHFGDGTRLSIL.

This chain connects TRBV5-1 to TRBJ1-4; 7 nucleotides align to TRBD1. J was trimmed by 7 bases and V by 2 bases; bases with no gene match: 5. The germline V gene has CDR1 SGHRS and CDR2 YFSETQ. CDR3 length equals 14 residues. This CDR3 is CASSLQGRPEKLFF. CDR3 coding DNA: TGCGCCAGCAGCTTACAGGGGCGCCCTGAAAAACTGTTTTTT. Variable domain in full (rest from reference TRBV5-1 and TRBJ1-4): KAGVTQTPRYLIKTRGQQVTLSCSPISGHRSVSWYQQTPGQGLQFLFEYFSETQRNKGNFPGRFSGRQFSNSRSEMNVSTLELGDSALYLCASSLQGRPEKLFFGSGTQLSVL.

The rearrangement joins TRBV7-2 to TRBJ1-2; 9 nucleotides agree with TRBD1. The CDR3 has 14 residues. Germline CDR1 and CDR2: SGHTA and FQGNSA. V trimming: 2 bases; J trimming: 3 bases; junction bases outside the gene matches: 1. This CDR3 is CASSLRTGDYGYTF. CDR3 bases: TGTGCCAGCAGCTTAAGGACAGGGGACTATGGCTACACCTTC.

DNA for the CDR3: TGTGCCAGCTCACCACCGTCCGTCCAGGGCTACGGAAACACCATATATTTT. Its translation: CASSPPSVQGYGNTIYF. This chain uses TRBV18 with TRBJ1-3; D is possibly TRBD1 (5 bases). Germline V lookup: CDR1 KGHSH, CDR2 LQKENI. Trimming took 0 bases from V and 4 from J, leaving 16 bases between them. The CDR3 loop spans 17 amino acids. Supplemented by reference TRBV18 and TRBJ1-3, the full variable domain reads NAGVMQNPRHLVRRRGQEARLRCSPMKGHSHVYWYRQLPEEGLKFMVYLQKENIIDESGMPKERFSAEFPKEGPSILRIQQVVRGDSAAYFCASSPPSVQGYGNTIYFGEGSWLTVV.

The CDR3 DNA sequence: TGCGCCAGCAGCTTGGTCAACTCCTACGAGCAGTACTTC. Its protein is CASSLVNSYEQYF. The gene calls are TRBV5-1 and TRBJ2-7; D call uncertain. The germline V gene has CDR1 SGHRS and CDR2 YFSETQ. This CDR3 is 13 amino acids long. Trimming cost V 0 bases and J 0 bases, with 4 bases left between them.

This chain connects TRBV28 to TRBJ2-1, with TRBD1 as a possible D gene (6 bases). The germline CDR1 and CDR2 sequences are MDHEN and SYDVKM. With 5 bases removed from V and 9 bases from J, the gap between germline ends came to 32 bases. The CDR3 extends over 19 amino acids. CDR3 DNA sequence: TGTGCCAGCAGTCTGAGCTTGTTTGTGCAGGGGTTAGTGGGTAGTGAGCAGTTCTTC. Translating it yields CASSLSLFVQGLVGSEQFF.

CDR3 coding DNA: TGTGCCAGCAGTGGTCACGGGACTAGCGGGGGGGAAGTAGATACGCAGTATTTT. Translation: CASSGHGTSGGEVDTQYF. The gene calls are TRBV2 and TRBJ2-3, with TRBD2 identical over 16 bases. From germline, CDR1 is SNHLY and CDR2 FYNNEI. The CDR3 has 18 amino acids. Trimming at V came to 4 bases and at J to 5 bases, leaving 9 bases not matched to a gene.

On this clone: An end of the junction differs from the germline gene, which may be a read error. The chain is built from TRBV9 and TRBJ2-3; D unresolved. CDR3 length: 13 amino acids. Germline CDR1 and CDR2: SGDLS and YYNGEE. The DNA for the CDR3 is TGTGCCAGCAGCCCGTGGAGCACGGATACGCAGTATTTT. This encodes CASSPWSTDTQYF.

J is TRBJ2-5 and V is TRBV18; D is undetermined. Germline loops: CDR1 KGHSH, CDR2 LQKENI. V was clipped by 4 bases and J by 1 base, with 16 bases between them. The CDR3 totals 16 residues. The CDR3 nucleotides read TGTGCCAGCTCACACATCCGGAGAAGGTCCCAAGAGACCCAGTACTTC. Translation gives CASSHIRRRSQETQYF. The complete variable domain, with remaining parts taken from reference TRBV18 and TRBJ2-5, reads NAGVMQNPRHLVRRRGQEARLRCSPMKGHSHVYWYRQLPEEGLKFMVYLQKENIIDESGMPKERFSAEFPKEGPSILRIQQVVRGDSAAYFCASSHIRRRSQETQYFGPGTRLLVL.

The chain uses TRBV19 and TRBJ1-2; D call uncertain. Looked up from germline, CDR1 is LNHDA and CDR2 is SQIVND (reference sequence). V lost 4 bases and J 2 bases, leaving 20 bases between the germline ends. The CDR3 has 17 residues. The CDR3 DNA follows: TGTGCCAGTAGTACGTCGAGACTCCCAAAACGGAACTATGGCTACACCTTC. Translating it yields CASSTSRLPKRNYGYTF.

This clone was recorded only once. This chain connects TRBV10-3 to TRBJ1-3, with TRBD1 matching over 7 bases. Per germline, CDR1 ENHRY and CDR2 SYGVKD. J gave up 2 bases and V 9 bases, and 4 bases lay outside the gene matches. The length of the CDR3 is 13 residues. CDR3 protein: CAITTGPGNTIYF. CDR3 coding DNA: TGTGCCATTACGACAGGGCCTGGAAACACCATATATTTT.